This TCR beta chain was recovered during a study of cytomegalovirus exposure and HLA in healthy donors. Regarding the study as a whole: The classifier was said to identify cytomegalovirus status with high specificity and sensitivity. An apparent linkage of common viral pathogens to several of the most significant clusters emerged in a later analysis. Indistinguishability led to the exclusion of some V segments, TRBV6-2 and TRBV6-3 included.

PCR employed 60 Vbeta and 13 Jbeta primers. Per the original methods: Approximately 12 million of some 80 million unique TCR beta chains were shared, per a later count. Sequencing used immunoSEQ multiplex PCR; TCRdb keeps in-frame clones, though not all of them. V, J and clone size derive from that table, while D and trimming were established from the DNA sequence. Of 150,000 to 200,000 clones in the sample, around 80% were seen once. Points on this clone: Antigen specificity is unknown.

Between the trimmed V and J ends, which lost 5 bases and 8 bases, there was a span of 15 bases. Germline V gives CDR1 SGHTA, CDR2 FQGNSA. CDR3 length: 13 amino acids. Source material: PBMCs. The receptor was isolated from a woman in her late teens or twenties in good health and CMV-seropositive. The V gene is TRBV7-2, the J gene TRBJ1-2; D might be TRBD1 (5 bases). The CDR3 loop reads CASSQTGRGGYTF. The CDR3 DNA follows: TGTGCCAGCAGCCAGACCGGGAGGGGAGGCTACACCTTC. Supplemented by reference TRBV7-2 and TRBJ1-2, the full variable domain reads GAGVSQSPSNKVTEKGKDVELRCDPISGHTALYWYRQSLGQGLEFLIYFQGNSAPDKSGLPSDRFSAERTGGSVSTLTIQRTQQEDSAVYLCASSQTGRGGYTFGSGTRLTVV.